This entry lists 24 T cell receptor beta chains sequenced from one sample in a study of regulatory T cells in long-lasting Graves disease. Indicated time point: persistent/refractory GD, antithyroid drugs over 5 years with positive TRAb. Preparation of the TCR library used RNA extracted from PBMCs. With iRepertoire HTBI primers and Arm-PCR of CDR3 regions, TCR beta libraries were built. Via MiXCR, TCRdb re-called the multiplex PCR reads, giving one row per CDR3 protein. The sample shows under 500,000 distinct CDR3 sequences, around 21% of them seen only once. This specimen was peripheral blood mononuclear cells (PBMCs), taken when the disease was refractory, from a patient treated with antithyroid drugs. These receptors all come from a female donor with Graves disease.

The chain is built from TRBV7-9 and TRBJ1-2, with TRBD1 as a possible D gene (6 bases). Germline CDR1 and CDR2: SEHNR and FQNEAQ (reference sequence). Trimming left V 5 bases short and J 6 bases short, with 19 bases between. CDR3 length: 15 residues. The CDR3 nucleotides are TGTGCCAGCAGCCGGAGCCGGGACACCTCCGATGGCTACACCTTC. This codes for CASSRSRDTSDGYTF.

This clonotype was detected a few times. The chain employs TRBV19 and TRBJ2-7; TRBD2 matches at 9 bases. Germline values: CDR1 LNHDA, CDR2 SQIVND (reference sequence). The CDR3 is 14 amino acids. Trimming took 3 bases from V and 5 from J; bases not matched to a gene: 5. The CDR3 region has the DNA TGTGCCAGTAGTATCTCTAGCGGGACCCACGAGCAGTACTTC. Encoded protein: CASSISSGTHEQYF.

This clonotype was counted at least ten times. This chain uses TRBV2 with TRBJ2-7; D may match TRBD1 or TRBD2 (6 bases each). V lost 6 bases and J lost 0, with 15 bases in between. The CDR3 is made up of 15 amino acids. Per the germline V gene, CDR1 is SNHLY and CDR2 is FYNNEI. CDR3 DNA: TGTGCCAGCAGCCGCCGGGGGCTGAGCTCCTACGAGCAGTACTTC. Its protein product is CASSRRGLSSYEQYF.

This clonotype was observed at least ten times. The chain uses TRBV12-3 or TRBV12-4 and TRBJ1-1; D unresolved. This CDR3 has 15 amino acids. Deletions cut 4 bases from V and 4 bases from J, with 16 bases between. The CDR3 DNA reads TGTGCCAGCAGTTACCGAGGTGGTGTGGGCACTGAAGCTTTCTTT. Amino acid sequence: CASSYRGGVGTEAFF.

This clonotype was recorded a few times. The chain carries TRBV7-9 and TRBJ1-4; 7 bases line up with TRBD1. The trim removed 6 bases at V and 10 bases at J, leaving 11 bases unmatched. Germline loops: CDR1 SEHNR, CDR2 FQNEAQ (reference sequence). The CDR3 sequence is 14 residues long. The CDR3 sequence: CASSSGTDIGKLFF. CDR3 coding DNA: TGTGCCAGCAGTTCCGGGACAGATATCGGAAAACTGTTTTTT.

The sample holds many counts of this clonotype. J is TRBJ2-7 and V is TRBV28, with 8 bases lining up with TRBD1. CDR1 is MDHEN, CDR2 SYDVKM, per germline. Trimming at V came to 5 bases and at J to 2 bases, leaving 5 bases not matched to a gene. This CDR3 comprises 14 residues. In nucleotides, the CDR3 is TGTGCCAGCAGTATACAGGGGGTGGCCTACGAGCAGTACTTC. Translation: CASSIQGVAYEQYF. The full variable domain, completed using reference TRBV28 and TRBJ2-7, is DVKVTQSSRYLVKRTGEKVFLECVQDMDHENMFWYRQDPGLGLRLIYFSYDVKMKEKGDIPEGYSVSREKKERFSLILESASTNQTSMYLCASSIQGVAYEQYFGPGTRLTVT.

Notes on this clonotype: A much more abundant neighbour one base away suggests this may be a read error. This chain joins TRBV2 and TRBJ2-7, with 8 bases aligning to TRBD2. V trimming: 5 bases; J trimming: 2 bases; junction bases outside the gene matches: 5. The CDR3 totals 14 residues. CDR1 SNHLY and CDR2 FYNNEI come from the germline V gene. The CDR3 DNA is TGTGCCAGCAGTTTACTAGCGGCCCCCTACGAGCAGTACTTC. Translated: CASSLLAAPYEQYF.

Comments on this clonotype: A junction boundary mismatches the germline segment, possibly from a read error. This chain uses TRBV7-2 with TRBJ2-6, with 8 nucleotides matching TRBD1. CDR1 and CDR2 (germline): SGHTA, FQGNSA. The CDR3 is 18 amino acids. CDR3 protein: CAGSLDAGGAPGANVLTF. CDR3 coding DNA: TGTGCCGGCAGCCTTGATGCAGGGGGCGCCCCCGGGGCCAACGTCCTGACTTTC.

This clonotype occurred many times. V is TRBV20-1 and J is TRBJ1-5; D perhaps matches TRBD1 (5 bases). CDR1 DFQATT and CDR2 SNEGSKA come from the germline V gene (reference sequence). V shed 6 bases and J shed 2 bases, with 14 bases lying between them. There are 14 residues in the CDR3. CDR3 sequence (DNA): TGCAGTGCCCTCTCAGGGATTGGCAATCAGCCCCAGCATTTT. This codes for CSALSGIGNQPQHF.

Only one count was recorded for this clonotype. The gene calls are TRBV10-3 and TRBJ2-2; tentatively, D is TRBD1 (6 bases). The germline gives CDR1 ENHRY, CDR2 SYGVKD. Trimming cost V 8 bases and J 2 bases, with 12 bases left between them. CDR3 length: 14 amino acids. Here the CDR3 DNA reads TGTGCCATCGAGGGGGTCGGTAACACCGGGGAGCTGTTTTTT. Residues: CAIEGVGNTGELFF.

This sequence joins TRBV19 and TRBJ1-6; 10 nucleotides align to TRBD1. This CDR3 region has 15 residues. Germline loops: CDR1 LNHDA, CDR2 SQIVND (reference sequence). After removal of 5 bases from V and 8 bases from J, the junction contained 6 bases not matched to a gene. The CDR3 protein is CASSSTGTGDSPLHF. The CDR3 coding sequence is TGTGCCAGTAGTTCCACCGGGACAGGGGATTCACCCCTCCACTTT.

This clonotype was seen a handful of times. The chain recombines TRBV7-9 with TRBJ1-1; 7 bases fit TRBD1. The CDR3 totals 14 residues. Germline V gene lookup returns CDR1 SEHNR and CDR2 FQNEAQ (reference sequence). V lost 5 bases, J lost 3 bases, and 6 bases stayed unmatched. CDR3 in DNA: TGTGCCAGCAGCCCTGTCGGGACAGACACTGAAGCTTTCTTT. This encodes CASSPVGTDTEAFF.

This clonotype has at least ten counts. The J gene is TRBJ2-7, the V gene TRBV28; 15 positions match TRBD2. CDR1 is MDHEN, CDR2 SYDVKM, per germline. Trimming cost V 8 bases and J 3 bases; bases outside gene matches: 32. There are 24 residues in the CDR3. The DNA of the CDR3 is TGTGCCAGCTCCTATACCTTCCCGGGACTAGCGGGAGGCATAAGTATGGAAGATCGCTACGAGCAGTACTTC. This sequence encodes CASSYTFPGLAGGISMEDRYEQYF.

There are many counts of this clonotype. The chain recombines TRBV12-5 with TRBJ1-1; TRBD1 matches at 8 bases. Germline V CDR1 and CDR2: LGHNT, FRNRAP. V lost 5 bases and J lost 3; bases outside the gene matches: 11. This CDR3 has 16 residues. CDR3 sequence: CASGPETGVRDTEAFF. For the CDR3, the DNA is TGTGCTAGTGGTCCAGAGACAGGGGTCAGGGACACTGAAGCTTTCTTT. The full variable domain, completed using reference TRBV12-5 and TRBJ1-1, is DARVTQTPRHKVTEMGQEVTMRCQPILGHNTVFWYRQTMMQGLELLAYFRNRAPLDDSGMPKDRFSAEMPDATLATLKIQPSEPRDSAVYFCASGPETGVRDTEAFFGQGTRLTVV.

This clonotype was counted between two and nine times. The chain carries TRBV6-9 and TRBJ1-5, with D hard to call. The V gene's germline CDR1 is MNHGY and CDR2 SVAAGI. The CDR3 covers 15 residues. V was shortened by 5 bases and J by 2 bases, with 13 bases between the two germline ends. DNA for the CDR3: TGTGCCAGCAGTGGTTCGAAGGTGGGCAATCAGCCCCAGCATTTT. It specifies CASSGSKVGNQPQHF.

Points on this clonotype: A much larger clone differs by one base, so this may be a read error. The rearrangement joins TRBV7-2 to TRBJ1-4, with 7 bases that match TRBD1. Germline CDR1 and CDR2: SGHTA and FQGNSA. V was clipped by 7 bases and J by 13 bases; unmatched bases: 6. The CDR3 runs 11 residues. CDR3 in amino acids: CASTDEGALFF. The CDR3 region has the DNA TGTGCCAGCACCGACGAGGGGGCACTGTTTTTT. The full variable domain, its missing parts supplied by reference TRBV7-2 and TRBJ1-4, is GAGVSQSPSNKVTEKGKDVELRCDPISGHTALYWYRQSLGQGLEFLIYFQGNSAPDKSGLPSDRFSAERTGGSVSTLTIQRTQQEDSAVYLCASTDEGALFFGSGTQLSVL.

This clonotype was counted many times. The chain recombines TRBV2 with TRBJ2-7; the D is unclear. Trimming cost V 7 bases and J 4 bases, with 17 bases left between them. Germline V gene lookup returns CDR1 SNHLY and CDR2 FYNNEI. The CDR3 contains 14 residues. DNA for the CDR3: TGTGCCAGCACCCCCCCGGGCCGGAAGTACGAGCAGTACTTC. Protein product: CASTPPGRKYEQYF.

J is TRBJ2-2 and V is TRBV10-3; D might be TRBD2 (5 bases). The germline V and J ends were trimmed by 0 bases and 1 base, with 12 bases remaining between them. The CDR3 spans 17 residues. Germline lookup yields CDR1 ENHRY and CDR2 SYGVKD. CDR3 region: CAISESVNGLNTGELFF. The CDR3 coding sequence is TGTGCCATCAGTGAGTCGGTCAACGGACTGAACACCGGGGAGCTGTTTTTT.

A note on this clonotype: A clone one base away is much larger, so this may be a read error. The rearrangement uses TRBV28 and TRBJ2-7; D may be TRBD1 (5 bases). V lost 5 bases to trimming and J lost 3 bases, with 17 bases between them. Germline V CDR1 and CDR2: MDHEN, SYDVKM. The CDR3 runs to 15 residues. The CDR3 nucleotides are TGTGCCAGCAGTCCGACACAGGAAGCGAACTACGAGCAGTACTTC. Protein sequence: CASSPTQEANYEQYF.

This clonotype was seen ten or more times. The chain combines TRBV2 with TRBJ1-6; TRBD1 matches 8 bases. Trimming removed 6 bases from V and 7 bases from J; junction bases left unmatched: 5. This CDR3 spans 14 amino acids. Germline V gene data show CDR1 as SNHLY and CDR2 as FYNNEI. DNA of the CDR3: TGTGCCAGCAGCACGGACAGGGTAAATTCACCCCTCCACTTT. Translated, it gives CASSTDRVNSPLHF.

The CDR3 DNA follows: TGTGCCTGGACCCGACAGGGGAGCGGCGAGCAGTACTTC. The encoded protein is CAWTRQGSGEQYF. V and J are TRBV30 and TRBJ2-7, with 8 nucleotides matching TRBD1. The CDR3 has 13 amino acids. After removal of 4 bases from V and 6 bases from J, the junction contained 8 bases not matched to a gene. Looked up from germline, CDR1 is GTSNPN and CDR2 is SVGIG (reference sequence).

CDR3 protein: CSTYLDTQYF. In DNA, the CDR3 is TGCAGTACCTATCTAGATACGCAGTATTTT. This sequence joins TRBV20-1 and TRBJ2-3; D is unclear. Deletions cut 8 bases from V and 5 bases from J, with 8 bases between. CDR1 is DFQATT and CDR2 is SNEGSKA in the germline V gene (reference sequence). This CDR3 contains 10 residues.

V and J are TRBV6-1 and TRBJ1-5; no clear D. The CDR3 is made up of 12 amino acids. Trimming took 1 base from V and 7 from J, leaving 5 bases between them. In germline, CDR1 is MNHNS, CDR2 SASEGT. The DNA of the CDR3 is TGTGCCAGCAGTGAAGGGTGGCAGCCCCAGCATTTT. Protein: CASSEGWQPQHF.

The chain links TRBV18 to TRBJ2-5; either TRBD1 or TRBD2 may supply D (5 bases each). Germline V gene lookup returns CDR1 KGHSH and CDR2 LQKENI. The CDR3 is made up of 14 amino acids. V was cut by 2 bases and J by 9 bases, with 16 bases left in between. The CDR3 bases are TGTGCCAGCTCACCAGACACGGGGCCGATGCCCCAGTACTTC. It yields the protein CASSPDTGPMPQYF. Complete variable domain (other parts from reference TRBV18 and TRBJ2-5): NAGVMQNPRHLVRRRGQEARLRCSPMKGHSHVYWYRQLPEEGLKFMVYLQKENIIDESGMPKERFSAEFPKEGPSILRIQQVVRGDSAAYFCASSPDTGPMPQYFGPGTRLLVL.